This T cell receptor beta chain was sequenced during a study of T cell repertoires in cytomegalovirus infection. This clonotype was seen a handful of times. TCRdb used MiXCR to reprocess the reads, holding one entry per CDR3 protein. The table shows approximately 250,000 distinct CDR3 sequences, with around an eighth occurring only once. Sequencing used PBMCs. This TCR derives from a human donor in good health (CMV status not recorded). Some clones in this sample may be carry-over from other donors' samples.

CDR3 bases: TGTGCCAGCAGCCAAGATCATGGGACAGCATATGGCTACACCTTC. This translates into CASSQDHGTAYGYTF. This chain connects TRBV3-1 to TRBJ1-2, with TRBD1 matching 7 bases. This CDR3 spans 15 amino acids. Germline V gives CDR1 LGHDT, CDR2 YNNKEL (reference sequence). With V trimmed by 0 bases and J by 5 bases, 6 bases remained unmatched.